What follows are 27 T cell receptor beta chains derived from one specimen sequenced in a study of blood T cell repertoires in COVID-19 (dated by TCRdb to the early 2020s). Library construction relied on the immunoSEQ multiplex PCR assay. Imported from immuneACCESS, the table was reduced by TCRdb to in-frame sequences with V and J called. These copies leave out some clones; in studies compared against another copy, an unresolved V gene accounts for under half, and the cause of the remainder is not known. For this sample the table gives some 96,000 clones, of which 75% to 90% were detected only once. Clones ranked in the top ten supply 1.5% to 2% of the sample. The sample was peripheral blood. Source of these receptors: a man aged 80 or over with acute or convalescent COVID-19.

The J gene is TRBJ2-3, the V gene TRBV18; tentative D call: TRBD2 (5 bases). There are 13 residues in the CDR3. Germline V gene lookup returns CDR1 KGHSH and CDR2 LQKENI. V lost 7 bases and J 0 bases, leaving 8 bases between the germline ends. CDR3 loop: CASLRASTDTQYF. The CDR3 DNA reads TGTGCCAGCTTGAGGGCTAGCACAGATACGCAGTATTTT. The full variable domain, its missing parts supplied by reference TRBV18 and TRBJ2-3, is NAGVMQNPRHLVRRRGQEARLRCSPMKGHSHVYWYRQLPEEGLKFMVYLQKENIIDESGMPKERFSAEFPKEGPSILRIQQVVRGDSAAYFCASLRASTDTQYFGPGTRLTVL.

This clone was detected a few times. This chain links TRBV20-1 with TRBJ1-5; D uncertain. The CDR3 is 14 residues long. Trimming cost V 3 bases and J 3 bases, with 12 bases left between them. From germline, CDR1 is DFQATT and CDR2 SNEGSKA (reference sequence). The CDR3: CSASRVAVNQPQHF. Here the CDR3 DNA reads TGCAGTGCTAGTAGGGTAGCGGTCAATCAGCCCCAGCATTTT.

The J gene is TRBJ2-5, the V gene TRBV7-9; TRBD2 aligns across 13 bases. Per germline, CDR1 SEHNR and CDR2 FQNEAQ (reference sequence). V lost 4 bases, J lost 5 bases, and 4 bases stayed unmatched. The CDR3 sequence is 15 residues long. CDR3 loop: CASSSGLAGVETQYF. Here the CDR3 DNA reads TGTGCCAGCAGCTCCGGACTAGCGGGAGTGGAGACCCAGTACTTC.

This chain joins TRBV5-6 and TRBJ2-7, with D possibly matching TRBD1 (6 bases). V dropped 2 bases and J dropped 7 bases, with 19 bases sitting between them. Germline values: CDR1 SGHDT, CDR2 YYEEEE. The CDR3 runs to 15 residues. CDR3: CASSLGSTGIWEQYF. The CDR3 DNA is TGTGCCAGCAGCTTAGGGTCTACAGGGATCTGGGAGCAGTACTTC.

The chain recombines TRBV10-3 with TRBJ2-5, with a possible D match to TRBD2 (5 bases). V gave up 4 bases and J gave up 3 bases, with 15 bases separating them. Germline CDR1 ENHRY, CDR2 SYGVKD. This CDR3 is 15 amino acids long. CDR3: CAISGLKGDKETQYF. DNA for the CDR3: TGTGCCATCAGTGGCCTGAAGGGAGATAAAGAGACCCAGTACTTC.

The chain joins TRBV6-2 or TRBV6-3 to TRBJ1-1; 12 bases are a match to TRBD1. This CDR3 contains 17 residues. V lost 2 bases, J lost 3 bases, and 7 bases stayed unmatched. Germline CDR1 reads MNHEY; CDR2 reads SVGEGT. In DNA, the CDR3 is TGTGCCAGCAGTTACCTAACGGGACAGGGGGCGGACACTGAAGCTTTCTTT. It encodes CASSYLTGQGADTEAFF.

CDR3 in DNA: TGTGCCAGCAGCTCAAGACAGGACTACGAGCAGTACTTC. Translation gives CASSSRQDYEQYF. V usage is TRBV11-2 and J usage is TRBJ2-7, with D possibly matching TRBD1 (6 bases). Looked up from germline, CDR1 is SGHAT and CDR2 is FQNNGV. This CDR3 is built from 13 residues. The germline V and J ends were trimmed by 4 bases and 3 bases, with 10 bases remaining between them. Combining the CDR3 with reference TRBV11-2 and TRBJ2-7 gives the whole variable domain EAGVAQSPRYKIIEKRQSVAFWCNPISGHATLYWYQQILGQGPKLLIQFQNNGVVDDSQLPKDRFSAERLKGVDSTLKIQPAKLEDSAVYLCASSSRQDYEQYFGPGTRLTVT.

This sequence joins TRBV29-1 and TRBJ2-5, with D possibly matching TRBD2 (6 bases). The ends were cut back, 8 bases at V and 1 base at J, with 11 bases in the middle. The CDR3 is made up of 12 amino acids. Germline CDR1 is SQVTM and CDR2 is ANQGSEA. The CDR3 is CSTRDSQETQYF. The CDR3 DNA is TGCAGCACGCGGGACTCCCAAGAGACCCAGTACTTC.

Regarding this clone: At the DNA level, this CDR3 is encoded by other sequences in the same sample as well. This chain links TRBV28 with TRBJ2-7; maybe TRBD1 (6 bases). Germline CDR1 is MDHEN and CDR2 is SYDVKM. V was pared by 6 bases and J by 3 bases, with 12 bases between. The CDR3 has 13 residues. The CDR3 reads CASRLQGGYEQYF. The CDR3 bases are TGTGCCAGCAGACTACAGGGCGGCTACGAGCAGTACTTC.

The rearrangement uses TRBV11-2 and TRBJ2-1; 9 positions agree with TRBD2. The CDR3 contains 15 residues. The V segment lost 3 bases and the J segment 4 bases; nucleotides outside the gene matches: 4. The germline V gene has CDR1 SGHAT and CDR2 FQNNGV. This CDR3 is CASSFLTSGYNEQFF. CDR3 nucleotide sequence: TGTGCCAGCAGCTTCCTGACTAGCGGTTACAATGAGCAGTTCTTC.

CDR3 nucleotide sequence: TGCGCCAGCAGCCGAGATACGAGCGGGAGGGCCCTCCAAACAGATACGCAGTATTTT. Translating gives CASSRDTSGRALQTDTQYF. J is TRBJ2-3 and V is TRBV4-1; 10 bases fit TRBD2. J gave up 3 bases and V 4 bases, and 16 bases lay outside the gene matches. This CDR3 has 19 residues. CDR1 is MGHRA, CDR2 YSYEKL, per germline.

The chain employs TRBV5-5 and TRBJ1-1, with a weak D call TRBD1 (6 bases). V was pared by 2 bases and J by 1 base, with 9 bases between. CDR1 and CDR2 (germline): SGHKS, YYEKEE (reference sequence). The CDR3 extends over 14 amino acids. CDR3 in amino acids: CASSFLGGNTEAFF. The CDR3 nucleotides read TGTGCCAGCAGCTTTCTAGGGGGGAACACTGAAGCTTTCTTT.

The rearrangement links TRBV10-3 to TRBJ1-6; 9 nucleotides line up with TRBD1. The CDR3 contains 15 residues. Germline lookup yields CDR1 ENHRY and CDR2 SYGVKD. The junction had 12 bases not matched to a gene; V was cut back by 11 bases and J by 7 bases. The CDR3 sequence is CAANGDRGVNSPLHF. The CDR3 DNA sequence: TGTGCCGCTAACGGTGACAGGGGGGTGAATTCACCCCTCCACTTT.

This rearrangement joins TRBV2 to TRBJ2-1, with unresolved D. The V gene lost 7 bases and the J gene lost 0 bases, with 7 bases spanning the gap. Per the germline V gene, CDR1 is SNHLY and CDR2 is FYNNEI. The CDR3 extends over 13 amino acids. The CDR3 region has the DNA TGTGCCAGCACGGTCCTCTCCTACAATGAGCAGTTCTTC. Translating gives CASTVLSYNEQFF.

The chain is built from TRBV19 and TRBJ1-1, with D hard to call. The CDR3 is made up of 12 amino acids. Germline values: CDR1 LNHDA, CDR2 SQIVND (reference sequence). The V and J ends lost 4 bases and 8 bases respectively, with 11 bases between them. The CDR3 here is CASSTLAGEAFF. As DNA, the CDR3 is TGTGCCAGTAGTACCTTGGCCGGGGAAGCTTTCTTT.

The rearrangement uses TRBV11-2 and TRBJ2-3; 10 positions agree with TRBD1. The CDR3 runs to 15 residues. V gave up 7 bases and J gave up 4 bases; unmatched junction bases: 8. CDR1 is SGHAT and CDR2 is FQNNGV in the germline V gene. The CDR3 spells CASTRDRGPSDTQYF. CDR3 nucleotide sequence: TGTGCCAGCACCCGGGACAGGGGTCCTTCAGATACGCAGTATTTT.

The chain employs TRBV10-3 and TRBJ2-7; possible D gene TRBD1, 6 bases. The CDR3 spans 14 residues. Germline V gene data show CDR1 as ENHRY and CDR2 as SYGVKD. V lost 7 bases and J lost 6, with 19 bases in between. The CDR3 DNA is TGTGCCATCAAGGCGGGCAGGGGAGATAGCGAGCAGTACTTC. Translated, it gives CAIKAGRGDSEQYF.

The chain is built from TRBV5-1 and TRBJ2-7; 8 bases align to TRBD1. CDR3 length: 15 residues. The J segment lost 2 bases and the V segment lost 4 bases, leaving 8 bases of the junction unmatched. Looked up from germline, CDR1 is SGHRS and CDR2 is YFSETQ. As DNA, the CDR3 is TGCGCCAGCAGCCCATCCGGGACAGGACCCTACGAGCAGTACTTC. It encodes CASSPSGTGPYEQYF.

V usage is TRBV15 and J usage is TRBJ2-5; 11 bases match TRBD1. Per the germline V gene, CDR1 is LNHNV and CDR2 is YYDKDF (reference sequence). Trimming took 0 bases from V and 4 from J; bases not matched to a gene: 4. The CDR3 covers 16 residues. The CDR3 DNA is TGTGCCACCAGCAGAGAGACCGGGACAGGGGGAGAGACCCAGTACTTC. Its translation: CATSRETGTGGETQYF.

The chain links TRBV27 to TRBJ2-1, with D possibly matching TRBD2 (6 bases). Between the trimmed V and J ends, which lost 2 bases and 9 bases, there was a span of 11 bases. Germline assignment: CDR1 MNHEY and CDR2 SMNVEV (reference sequence). The CDR3 has 13 amino acids. The CDR3, as DNA: TGTGCCAGCAGTTTAGGGGGGAGAACTGAGCAGTTCTTC. Protein: CASSLGGRTEQFF.

The chain carries TRBV11-2 and TRBJ2-5; 7 bases map to TRBD1. There are 14 residues in the CDR3. The germline gives CDR1 SGHAT, CDR2 FQNNGV. The V gene end was trimmed by 5 bases and the J gene end by 5 bases; junction bases not matched to a gene: 8. The CDR3 nucleotides are TGTGCCAGCAGCCCTACCGACAGGGCCGAGACCCAGTACTTC. Its translation: CASSPTDRAETQYF.

The V gene is TRBV7-9, the J gene TRBJ1-4; 7 bases are shared with TRBD1. This CDR3 region has 14 residues. The germline V gene has CDR1 SEHNR and CDR2 FQNEAQ (reference sequence). J lost 3 bases, V lost 4 bases, and 2 bases had no gene match. CDR3: CASSSGQPNEKLFF. CDR3 DNA sequence: TGTGCCAGCAGCTCGGGACAGCCTAATGAAAAACTGTTTTTT.

The V call is TRBV30, the J call TRBJ2-1; TRBD1 aligns across 12 bases. With V trimmed by 3 bases and J by 8 bases, 8 bases remained unmatched. The V gene's germline CDR1 is GTSNPN and CDR2 SVGIG (reference sequence). This CDR3 is built from 15 residues. CDR3 in amino acids: CAWSVGTGGGDEQFF. The CDR3 bases are TGTGCCTGGAGCGTTGGGACAGGGGGCGGCGATGAGCAGTTCTTC.

The chain employs TRBV6-5 and TRBJ1-4; TRBD1 agrees at 7 bases. The J segment lost 5 bases and the V segment lost 1 base, leaving 4 bases of the junction unmatched. This CDR3 spans 15 amino acids. Germline V lookup: CDR1 MNHEY, CDR2 SVGAGI. The CDR3 nucleotides read TGTGCCAGCAGTTACTACGGCAGGGGGAATGAAAAACTGTTTTTT. This translates into CASSYYGRGNEKLFF.

The chain joins TRBV7-3 to TRBJ2-7, with D possibly being TRBD1 (6 bases). V lost 4 bases and J 9 bases, leaving 31 bases between the germline ends. Germline loops: CDR1 SGHTA, CDR2 FQGTGA. CDR3 length equals 18 residues. The DNA of the CDR3 is TGTGCCAGCAGCTACCTTACCCTACCGGGACAAAGGATTCGAGGGCAGTACTTC. It codes for CASSYLTLPGQRIRGQYF. The complete variable domain, with remaining parts taken from reference TRBV7-3 and TRBJ2-7, reads GAGVSQTPSNKVTEKGKYVELRCDPISGHTALYWYRQSLGQGPEFLIYFQGTGAADDSGLPNDRFFAVRPEGSVSTLKIQRTERGDSAVYLCASSYLTLPGQRIRGQYFGPGTRLTVT.

V and J are TRBV11-2 and TRBJ2-3; 7 nucleotides align to TRBD1. The ends lost 5 bases at V and 1 base at J; junction bases unmatched: 3. Looked up from germline, CDR1 is SGHAT and CDR2 is FQNNGV. CDR3 length equals 14 residues. The CDR3: CASSVGTGTDTQYF. The CDR3 nucleotides are TGTGCCAGCAGCGTCGGGACAGGCACAGATACGCAGTATTTT.

V gene TRBV29-1 combines with J gene TRBJ2-3; 12 nucleotides line up with TRBD1. Germline CDR1 SQVTM, CDR2 ANQGSEA. The V gene end was trimmed by 8 bases and the J gene end by 5 bases; junction bases not matched to a gene: 8. The CDR3 totals 14 residues. CDR3 sequence (DNA): TGCAGCCATACGGGACAGGGGGCGGGAGATACGCAGTATTTT. It specifies CSHTGQGAGDTQYF.